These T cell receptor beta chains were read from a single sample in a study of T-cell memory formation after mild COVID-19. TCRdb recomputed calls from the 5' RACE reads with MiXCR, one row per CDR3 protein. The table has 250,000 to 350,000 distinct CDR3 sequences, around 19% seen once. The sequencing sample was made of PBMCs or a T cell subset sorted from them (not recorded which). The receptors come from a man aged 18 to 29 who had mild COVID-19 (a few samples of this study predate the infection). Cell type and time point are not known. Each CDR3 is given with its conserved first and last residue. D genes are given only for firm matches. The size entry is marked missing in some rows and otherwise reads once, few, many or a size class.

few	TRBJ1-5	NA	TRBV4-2	CASSTQENQPQHF	TGTGCCAGCAGCACACAGGAGAATCAGCCCCAGCATTTT
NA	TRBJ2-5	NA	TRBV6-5	CASSYVPKETQYF	TGTGCCAGCAGTTACGTACCAAAGGAGACCCAGTACTTC
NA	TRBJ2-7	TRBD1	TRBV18	CASSPRDSWEQYF	TGTGCCAGCTCACCCCGGGACAGTTGGGAGCAGTACTTC
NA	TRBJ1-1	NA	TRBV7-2	CASSSGVSTEAFF	TGTGCCAGCAGCTCCGGGGTTTCAACTGAAGCTTTCTTT
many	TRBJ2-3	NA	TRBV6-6	CASSLASPTDTQYF	TGTGCCAGCAGTTTGGCCTCTCCCACAGATACGCAGTATTTT
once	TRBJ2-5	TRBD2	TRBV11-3	CASSLGYAGGRETQYF	TGTGCCAGCAGCTTAGGGTACGCGGGGGGAAGAGAGACCCAGTACTTC
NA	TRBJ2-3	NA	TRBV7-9	CASSLRGGLSTDTQYF	TGTGCCAGCAGTTTGCGCGGGGGCCTTAGCACAGATACGCAGTATTTT
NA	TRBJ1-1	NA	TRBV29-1	CSVVDENTEAFF	TGCAGCGTTGTTGACGAAAACACTGAAGCTTTCTTT
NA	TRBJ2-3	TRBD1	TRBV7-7	CASSPRTGATDTQYF	TGTGCTAGCAGCCCTCGAACAGGGGCGACAGATACGCAGTATTTT
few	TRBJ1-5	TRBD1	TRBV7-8	CASSSYRGDQPQHF	TGTGCCAGCAGCTCTTACAGGGGTGATCAGCCCCAGCATTTT
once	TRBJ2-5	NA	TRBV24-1	CATSSRTAVQETQYF	TGTGCCACCAGTTCTAGGACAGCAGTCCAAGAGACCCAGTACTTC
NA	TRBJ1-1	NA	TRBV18	CASSPERANTEDFF	TGTGCCAGCTCACCAGAACGGGCGAACACTGAAGATTTCTTT
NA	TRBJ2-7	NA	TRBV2	CATKTPSYEQYF	TGTGCCACCAAAACGCCCAGCTACGAGCAGTACTTC
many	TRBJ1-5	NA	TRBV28	CASTSGGLPQHF	TGTGCCAGCACCTCGGGGGGGTTGCCCCAGCATTTT
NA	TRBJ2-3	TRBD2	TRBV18	CASSPPVAGGTDTQYF	TGTGCCAGCTCACCACCGGTGGCGGGGGGGACAGATACGCAGTATTTT
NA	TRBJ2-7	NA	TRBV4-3	CASSQVIGTPYEQYF	TGCGCCAGCAGCCAAGTAATCGGGACACCCTACGAGCAGTACTTC
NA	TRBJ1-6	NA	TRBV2	CASSVSRVASGSPLHF	TGTGCCAGCAGTGTCTCTCGTGTGGCGTCGGGTTCACCCCTCCACTTT
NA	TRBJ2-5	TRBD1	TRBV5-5	CASSSDRGGAETQYF	TGTGCCAGCAGCTCGGACAGGGGTGGAGCAGAGACCCAGTACTTC
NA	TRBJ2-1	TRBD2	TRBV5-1	CASSRTSGGLDEQFF	TGCGCCAGCAGCCGAACTAGCGGGGGGTTGGATGAGCAGTTCTTC
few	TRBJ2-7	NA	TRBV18	CASSRGDQGAYEQYF	TGTGCCAGCTCACGAGGCGACCAGGGAGCCTACGAGCAGTACTTC
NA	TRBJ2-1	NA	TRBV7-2	CASSPELAHIDNEQFF	TGTGCCAGCAGCCCGGAATTAGCCCACATCGACAATGAGCAGTTCTTC
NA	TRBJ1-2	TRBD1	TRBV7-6	CASSLAGQGLHPDGYTF	TGTGCCAGCAGCTTAGCTGGACAGGGTCTTCATCCGGATGGCTACACCTTC
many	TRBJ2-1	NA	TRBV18	CASSPGYNEQFF	TGTGCCAGCTCACCAGGGTACAATGAGCAGTTCTTC
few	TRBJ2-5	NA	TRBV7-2	CASSLYGSQETQYF	TGTGCCAGCAGCTTATACGGCTCCCAAGAGACCCAGTACTTC
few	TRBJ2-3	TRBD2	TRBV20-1	CSARGALAGNTDTQYF	TGCAGTGCTAGAGGGGCGCTAGCGGGGAACACAGATACGCAGTATTTT
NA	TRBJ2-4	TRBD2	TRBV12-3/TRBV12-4	CASSTGGAKNIQYF	TGTGCCAGCAGCACCGGGGGGGCCAAAAACATTCAGTACTTC
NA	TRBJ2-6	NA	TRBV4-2	CASSQDRSSGANVLTF	TGTGCCAGCAGCCAAGATCGGTCATCTGGGGCCAACGTCCTGACTTTC
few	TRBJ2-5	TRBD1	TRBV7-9	CASSPPTGVKETQYF	TGTGCCAGCAGCCCGCCGACAGGGGTAAAAGAGACCCAGTACTTC
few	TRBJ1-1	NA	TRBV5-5	CASSLPGMNTEAFF	TGTGCCAGCAGCTTGCCGGGCATGAACACTGAAGCTTTCTTT
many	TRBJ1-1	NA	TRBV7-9	CASSSGTRNTEAFF	TGTGCCAGCAGCTCCGGGACGCGGAACACTGAAGCTTTCTTT
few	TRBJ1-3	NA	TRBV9	CASSVGGTSGNTIYF	TGTGCCAGCAGCGTAGGAGGAACCTCTGGAAACACCATATATTTT
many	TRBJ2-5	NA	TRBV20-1	CSARQAMLQETQYF	TGCAGTGCGAGACAGGCGATGTTACAAGAGACCCAGTACTTC
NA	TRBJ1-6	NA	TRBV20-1	CSAREGWGNSPLHF	TGCAGTGCTAGAGAAGGGTGGGGTAATTCACCCCTCCACTTT
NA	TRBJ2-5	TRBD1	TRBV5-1	CASSLQGPHGETQYF	TGCGCCAGCAGCTTACAGGGGCCTCACGGTGAGACCCAGTACTTC
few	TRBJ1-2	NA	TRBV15	CATSTFYGTEGYTF	TGTGCCACCAGCACTTTCTACGGCACTGAAGGATACACCTTC
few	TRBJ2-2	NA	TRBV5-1	CASSQDATGELFF	TGCGCCAGCAGTCAGGACGCCACCGGGGAGCTGTTTTTT
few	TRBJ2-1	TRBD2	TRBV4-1	CASSHLLPRGGGNNEQFF	TGCGCCAGCAGCCACCTCCTCCCGCGGGGGGGAGGGAACAATGAGCAGTTCTTC
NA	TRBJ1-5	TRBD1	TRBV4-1	CASSQAGQGDNQPQHF	TGCGCCAGCAGCCAAGCGGGGCAGGGGGACAATCAGCCCCAGCATTTT
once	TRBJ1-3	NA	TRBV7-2	CASSTETGRTNTIYF	TGTGCCAGCAGCACAGAAACAGGGAGGACAAACACCATATATTTT
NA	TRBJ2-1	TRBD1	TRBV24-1	CATSGPSDRGQYNEQFF	TGTGCCACCAGTGGCCCCTCGGACAGGGGGCAATACAATGAGCAGTTCTTC
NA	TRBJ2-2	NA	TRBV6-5	CASSQPRDTNTGELFF	TGTGCCAGCAGTCAACCCAGGGATACGAACACCGGGGAGCTGTTTTTT
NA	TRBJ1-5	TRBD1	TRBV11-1	CASSLTGDYQPQHF	TGTGCCAGCAGCCTGACAGGGGACTATCAGCCCCAGCATTTT
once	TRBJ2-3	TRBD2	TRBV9	CASRPGLAGRDTQYF	TGTGCCAGCAGGCCGGGACTAGCGGGGAGAGATACGCAGTATTTT
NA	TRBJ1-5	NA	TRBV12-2	CASRSGTGFPLSNQPQHF	TGTGCAAGTCGCTCCGGGACAGGATTCCCTCTTAGCAATCAGCCCCAGCATTTT
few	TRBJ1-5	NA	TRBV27	CASSFGGEQPQHF	TGTGCCAGCAGTTTCGGGGGTGAACAGCCCCAGCATTTT
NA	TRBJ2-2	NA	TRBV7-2	CASSFQENTGELFF	TGTGCCAGCAGCTTTCAGGAAAACACCGGGGAGCTGTTTTTT